The 15 T cell receptor beta chains below were found in one sample sequenced in a study of cytotoxic CD8 clonotypes in ibrutinib-treated CLL. Sequencing used immunoSEQ multiplex PCR; TCRdb keeps in-frame clones, though not all of them. The sample consists of 150,000 to 200,000 clones, around three quarters of them appearing once. The starting material was PBMCs, obtained after 24 months of ibrutinib treatment. The receptors were gathered from a human donor with chronic lymphocytic leukemia.

The chain employs TRBV7-2 and TRBJ2-5, with 10 bases identical to TRBD2. The trim removed 3 bases at V and 5 bases at J, leaving 6 bases unmatched. The germline V gene has CDR1 SGHTA and CDR2 FQGNSA. This CDR3 contains 15 residues. CDR3 residues: CASSLSGRAFETQYF. DNA of the CDR3: TGTGCCAGCAGCTTGAGCGGGAGGGCCTTTGAGACCCAGTACTTC.

The chain recombines TRBV5-1 with TRBJ2-2, with 13 bases fitting TRBD2. After removal of 4 bases from V and 5 bases from J, the junction contained 11 bases not matched to a gene. Germline V gene sequence: CDR1 SGHRS, CDR2 YFSETQ. This CDR3 region has 18 residues. CDR3 in amino acids: CASSIRLAGGRVTGELFF. The DNA for the CDR3 is TGCGCCAGCAGCATCAGACTAGCGGGAGGCCGGGTGACCGGGGAGCTGTTTTTT. The full variable domain, rest sourced from reference TRBV5-1 and TRBJ2-2, is KAGVTQTPRYLIKTRGQQVTLSCSPISGHRSVSWYQQTPGQGLQFLFEYFSETQRNKGNFPGRFSGRQFSNSRSEMNVSTLELGDSALYLCASSIRLAGGRVTGELFFGEGSRLTVL.

This sequence joins TRBV13 and TRBJ2-1, with 10 bases aligning to TRBD1. This CDR3 has 17 amino acids. V shed 5 bases and J 1 base; nucleotides not matched to a gene: 8. The V gene's germline CDR1 is PRHDT and CDR2 FYEKMQ (reference sequence). CDR3 nucleotides: TGTGCCAGCAGCCGGGACAGGGGTCCACTTTCCTACAATGAGCAGTTCTTC. Translation: CASSRDRGPLSYNEQFF.

This rearrangement joins TRBV4-2 to TRBJ2-7, with a possible D match to TRBD2 (7 bases). Germline assignment: CDR1 LGHNA and CDR2 YNFKEQ. V was shortened by 1 base and J by 7 bases, with 17 bases between the two germline ends. The CDR3 is 15 amino acids. The CDR3 reads CASSQGPIGGLEQYF. The CDR3 nucleotides read TGTGCCAGCAGCCAAGGACCTATCGGGGGGCTTGAGCAGTACTTC.

The sample holds a few counts of this clone. This chain joins TRBV7-2 and TRBJ1-1; the D is unclear. In germline, CDR1 is SGHTA, CDR2 FQGNSA. The CDR3 has 13 residues. The V and J ends lost 3 bases and 0 bases respectively, with 5 bases between them. The CDR3 sequence: CASSFSLNTEAFF. Here the CDR3 DNA reads TGTGCCAGCAGCTTCTCTCTGAACACTGAAGCTTTCTTT.

The gene calls are TRBV15 and TRBJ2-7; 13 bases agree with TRBD2. The CDR3 covers 17 residues. CDR1 LNHNV and CDR2 YYDKDF come from the germline V gene (reference sequence). The junction had 6 bases not matched to a gene; V was cut back by 2 bases and J by 2 bases. CDR3 sequence (DNA): TGTGCCACCAGCAGAACAGGGACTAGCGGGACCGCCTACGAGCAGTACTTC. Its translation is CATSRTGTSGTAYEQYF.

The V call is TRBV5-1, the J call TRBJ1-1; 8 nucleotides agree with TRBD1. Germline lookup yields CDR1 SGHRS and CDR2 YFSETQ. The CDR3 has 15 amino acids. The V gene end was trimmed by 0 bases and the J gene end by 4 bases; junction bases not matched to a gene: 5. The CDR3 sequence: CASSLVDRGGTEAFF. DNA of the CDR3: TGCGCCAGCAGCTTGGTCGACAGGGGAGGCACTGAAGCTTTCTTT. Filled out from reference TRBV5-1 and TRBJ1-1, the complete variable domain reads KAGVTQTPRYLIKTRGQQVTLSCSPISGHRSVSWYQQTPGQGLQFLFEYFSETQRNKGNFPGRFSGRQFSNSRSEMNVSTLELGDSALYLCASSLVDRGGTEAFFGQGTRLTVV.

V and J are TRBV7-9 and TRBJ2-7; 10 bases align to TRBD2. Unmatched junction bases numbered 2, after V lost 4 bases and J lost 2 bases. The germline gives CDR1 SEHNR, CDR2 FQNEAQ (reference sequence). This CDR3 comprises 14 residues. The CDR3: CASSSTSGTYEQYF. The DNA for the CDR3 is TGTGCCAGCAGCTCCACTAGCGGGACCTACGAGCAGTACTTC.

CDR3 sequence: CASSSNRGPGTEAFF. In DNA form, the CDR3 reads TGTGCCAGCAGTTCCAATCGGGGCCCCGGCACTGAAGCTTTCTTT. The chain uses TRBV6-5 and TRBJ1-1; D perhaps matches TRBD1 (5 bases). CDR1 MNHEY and CDR2 SVGAGI come from the germline V gene. V lost 4 bases and J lost 4, with 16 bases in between. The CDR3 runs to 15 residues.

This chain links TRBV15 with TRBJ1-2; D unresolved. The CDR3 has 13 amino acids. V gave up 5 bases and J gave up 1 base, with 8 bases separating them. Germline V gene sequence: CDR1 LNHNV, CDR2 YYDKDF (reference sequence). The CDR3 coding sequence is TGTGCCACCAGCGGGGTGTATAACTATGGCTACACCTTC. Its protein is CATSGVYNYGYTF.

This rearrangement joins TRBV5-1 to TRBJ1-5; TRBD1 matches at 10 bases. The CDR3 is 16 amino acids. V was clipped by 4 bases and J by 3 bases; unmatched bases: 7. Per germline, CDR1 SGHRS and CDR2 YFSETQ. The DNA for the CDR3 is TGCGCCAGCAGCCCCGGGACAGGGGAGATCAATCAGCCCCAGCATTTT. Encoded protein: CASSPGTGEINQPQHF.

CDR3 sequence (DNA): TGTGCCAGCAGCTACCCACTAGCGGCCTCCTACGAGCAGTACTTC. Protein product: CASSYPLAASYEQYF. This chain joins TRBV5-6 and TRBJ2-7, with 8 positions matching TRBD2. Germline CDR1 and CDR2: SGHDT and YYEEEE. Trimming removed 3 bases from V and 0 bases from J; junction bases left unmatched: 5. The CDR3 has 15 residues.

This chain connects TRBV9 to TRBJ1-2; D not resolved. CDR3 size: 13 residues. In germline, CDR1 is SGDLS, CDR2 YYNGEE. The germline V and J ends were trimmed by 0 bases and 2 bases, with 5 bases remaining between them. CDR3 sequence: CASSVAQNYGYTF. The CDR3 DNA reads TGTGCCAGCAGCGTAGCACAGAACTATGGCTACACCTTC.

This rearrangement joins TRBV7-2 to TRBJ2-7; D call uncertain. The germline CDR1 and CDR2 sequences are SGHTA and FQGNSA. This CDR3 contains 11 residues. Trimming pared 7 bases from V and 6 bases from J, leaving 10 bases between. CDR3 protein: CASMKNLEQYF. CDR3 DNA: TGTGCCAGCATGAAGAACCTCGAGCAGTACTTC.

V is TRBV9 and J is TRBJ2-7; D ambiguous. V lost 1 base and J lost 1, with 12 bases in between. The V gene's germline CDR1 is SGDLS and CDR2 YYNGEE. CDR3 length equals 15 residues. Here the CDR3 DNA reads TGTGCCAGCAGCGTATCCCCCGGGTGGTCCTACGAGCAGTACTTC. Translating it yields CASSVSPGWSYEQYF.